Listed here are 8 T cell receptor beta chains from one sample, sequenced in a study of T-cell reconstitution after alpha-beta-depleted transplantation in children. The library targeted TCRbeta and was prepared with unique molecular identifiers. One entry per CDR3 protein results from TCRdb running MiXCR on the PCR reads. This repertoire shows over 150,000 distinct CDR3 sequences, approximately 6.9% found once; its top ten account for less than 7%. The sample here was PBMCs, taken before TCRalphabeta/CD19-depleted stem cell transplant. These receptors were collected from a boy aged 2 to 9 with acute lymphoblastic leukemia, due to receive a stem cell transplant.

This clonotype came up many times. The genes are TRBV7-9 and TRBJ2-5; D is uncertain. Looked up from germline, CDR1 is SEHNR and CDR2 is FQNEAQ (reference sequence). This CDR3 is 13 amino acids long. Trimming left V 6 bases short and J 5 bases short, with 13 bases between. CDR3 bases: TGTGCCAGCAGGGTACCAGGTTACGAGACCCAGTACTTC. Protein product: CASRVPGYETQYF.

Ten or more counts support this clonotype. The CDR3 region is CASSLRAAQETQYF. CDR3 in DNA: TGCGCCAGCAGCTTACGGGCGGCCCAAGAGACCCAGTACTTC. The chain carries TRBV5-1 and TRBJ2-5; D unresolved. V was cut by 2 bases and J by 1 base, with 9 bases left in between. The CDR3 length is 14 residues. CDR1 SGHRS and CDR2 YFSETQ come from the germline V gene.

The chain is built from TRBV7-8 and TRBJ1-2; 9 bases fit TRBD1. Trimming took 5 bases from V and 4 from J; bases not matched to a gene: 8. Germline loops: CDR1 SGHVS, CDR2 FQNEAQ. There are 15 residues in the CDR3. CDR3 in amino acids: CASSPGVGQGYGYTF. Here the CDR3 DNA reads TGTGCCAGCAGCCCCGGGGTGGGACAGGGCTATGGCTACACCTTC.

This clonotype was seen many times. The chain couples TRBV7-8 to TRBJ2-7; TRBD2 aligns across 7 bases. Unmatched junction bases numbered 4, after V lost 1 base and J lost 1 base. CDR1 and CDR2 from the germline V gene are SGHVS and FQNEAQ. CDR3 length: 15 residues. The CDR3, as DNA: TGTGCCAGCAGCTTAGGACTAGCCCTATCCTACGAGCAGTACTTC. Protein sequence: CASSLGLALSYEQYF.

This clonotype was observed many times. V gene TRBV7-2 combines with J gene TRBJ2-5, with D perhaps given as TRBD1 or TRBD2 (6 bases each). CDR1 and CDR2 (germline): SGHTA, FQGNSA. The CDR3 spans 13 residues. V lost 7 bases, J lost 5 bases, and 14 bases lay in between. This CDR3 is CASKRGALETQYF. Written as DNA, the CDR3 is TGTGCCAGCAAGAGGGGGGCCTTGGAGACCCAGTACTTC.

This clonotype was found a few times. The rearrangement uses TRBV7-2 and TRBJ2-7; TRBD1 matches at 7 bases. Trimming at V came to 4 bases and at J to 6 bases, leaving 6 bases not matched to a gene. Germline V gene sequence: CDR1 SGHTA, CDR2 FQGNSA. This CDR3 spans 13 amino acids. The CDR3 DNA follows: TGTGCCAGCAGCTCCCAGACAGGGCTCGAGCAGTACTTC. It encodes CASSSQTGLEQYF.

This clonotype was detected ten times or more. The chain couples TRBV11-2 to TRBJ2-7; 12 nucleotides match TRBD2. This CDR3 is 16 amino acids long. Germline assignment: CDR1 SGHAT and CDR2 FQNNGV. V trimming: 3 bases; J trimming: 2 bases; junction bases outside the gene matches: 5. In DNA form, the CDR3 reads TGTGCCAGCAGCTTTACTAGCGGGGGGCTCCCCTACGAGCAGTACTTC. It translates to CASSFTSGGLPYEQYF.

Turning to this clonotype: This sequence may be a read error, since a much larger clone differs from it by one base. This chain links TRBV7-2 with TRBJ2-2; TRBD2 matches at 9 bases. The germline CDR1 and CDR2 sequences are SGHTA and FQGNSA. With 0 bases clipped from V and 5 bases from J, the junction kept 7 bases outside the gene matches. There are 17 residues in the CDR3. CDR3 residues: CASSLASGRTRTGELFF. DNA of the CDR3: TGTGCCAGCAGCTTAGCCAGCGGGAGGACCAGGACCGGGGAGCTGTTTTTT.